The clone carrying this T cell receptor (beta chain) occurred once. The sample is drawn from a study of blood T cell repertoires in COVID-19. In the study overall: The samples span acute and convalescent COVID-19 from the United States, Italy and Spain.

In the original processing: Reference gene primer amplification gave estimated nucleated cell counts. Only in-frame clones appear in the TCRdb table, and some are missing; sequencing was by immunoSEQ multiplex PCR. V, J and clone size are taken as reported in that table, and D and trimming were inferred from the DNA itself. The sample has about 240,000 clones, about 80% seen once. CDR3 length: 12 amino acids. CDR1 is SQVTM and CDR2 is ANQGSEA in the germline V gene. With V trimmed by 8 bases and J by 6 bases, 9 bases remained unmatched. The sequence derives from a woman aged 80 or over with acute or convalescent COVID-19. The rearrangement uses TRBV29-1 and TRBJ1-1; TRBD1 agrees at 7 bases. The sequenced sample consisted of peripheral blood. This CDR3 reads CSFQTGRSEAFF. DNA for the CDR3: TGCAGCTTCCAGACAGGGAGATCTGAAGCTTTCTTT.